These 6 T cell receptor beta chains originate from one sample sequenced in a study of blood T cell repertoires in COVID-19. The repertoire was sequenced with immunoSEQ multiplex PCR; TCRdb's copy has only in-frame clones and lacks some. The sample consists of 250,000 to 350,000 clones, 88% of them appearing once. Material for sequencing was PBMCs or T cells enriched from blood (not recorded which). Receptors originate from a woman between 50 and 59 years old who had recovered from COVID-19.

This chain uses TRBV28 with TRBJ1-2, with a tentative D call TRBD1 (6 bases). The CDR3 is made up of 13 amino acids. CDR1 and CDR2 (germline): MDHEN, SYDVKM. Trimming removed 7 bases at V and 5 bases at J, with 14 bases between. The CDR3: CASNRQVRYGYTF. The CDR3 DNA reads TGTGCCAGCAACCGACAGGTTCGATATGGCTACACCTTC.

The CDR3 DNA is TGCGCCAGCAGCACCGGGACAGGGAAGCAAGAGACCCAGTACTTC. Amino acid sequence: CASSTGTGKQETQYF. The J gene is TRBJ2-5, the V gene TRBV5-1; TRBD1 agrees at 9 bases. The J segment lost 2 bases and the V segment lost 4 bases, leaving 6 bases of the junction unmatched. The CDR3 consists of 15 residues. CDR1 SGHRS and CDR2 YFSETQ come from the germline V gene.

This clone came up once. This sequence joins TRBV11-2 and TRBJ2-7; 9 bases are a match to TRBD2. V shed 0 bases, J shed 0 bases, and the junction held 9 bases outside the gene matches. The CDR3 spans 18 residues. In germline, CDR1 is SGHAT, CDR2 FQNNGV. The CDR3 nucleotides are TGTGCCAGCAGCTTAGATAGGGCTAGCGGGGCCAGCTCCTACGAGCAGTACTTC. It codes for CASSLDRASGASSYEQYF. Together with reference TRBV11-2 and TRBJ2-7, the CDR3 gives the full variable domain: EAGVAQSPRYKIIEKRQSVAFWCNPISGHATLYWYQQILGQGPKLLIQFQNNGVVDDSQLPKDRFSAERLKGVDSTLKIQPAKLEDSAVYLCASSLDRASGASSYEQYFGPGTRLTVT.

The rearrangement links TRBV7-8 to TRBJ2-1; a weak D match, TRBD2 (5 bases). Germline V gene data show CDR1 as SGHVS and CDR2 as FQNEAQ. Trimming cost V 2 bases and J 0 bases, with 14 bases left between them. The CDR3 consists of 17 residues. CDR3 DNA sequence: TGTGCCAGCAGCTTAACCGGTGGGAGTAGCTCCTACAATGAGCAGTTCTTC. It is translated as CASSLTGGSSSYNEQFF.

The chain carries TRBV9 and TRBJ2-2, with D hard to call. Trimming cost V 0 bases and J 1 base, with 10 bases left between them. The CDR3 length is 16 residues. Germline V gives CDR1 SGDLS, CDR2 YYNGEE. CDR3 protein: CASSVGSRLNTGELFF. In DNA, the CDR3 is TGTGCCAGCAGCGTAGGGTCCAGGCTGAACACCGGGGAGCTGTTTTTT. Full variable domain (missing parts from reference TRBV9 and TRBJ2-2): DSGVTQTPKHLITATGQRVTLRCSPRSGDLSVYWYQQSLDQGLQFLIQYYNGEERAKGNILERFSAQQFPDLHSELNLSSLELGDSALYFCASSVGSRLNTGELFFGEGSRLTVL.

The J gene is TRBJ1-6, the V gene TRBV7-2; D is unresolved. This CDR3 contains 15 residues. The V gene lost 3 bases and the J gene lost 9 bases, with 15 bases spanning the gap. CDR1 is SGHTA and CDR2 is FQGNSA in the germline V gene. The CDR3, as DNA: TGTGCCAGCAGCTTTAGGAGAGAACGGGGTTCACCCCTCCACTTT. Translation: CASSFRRERGSPLHF.